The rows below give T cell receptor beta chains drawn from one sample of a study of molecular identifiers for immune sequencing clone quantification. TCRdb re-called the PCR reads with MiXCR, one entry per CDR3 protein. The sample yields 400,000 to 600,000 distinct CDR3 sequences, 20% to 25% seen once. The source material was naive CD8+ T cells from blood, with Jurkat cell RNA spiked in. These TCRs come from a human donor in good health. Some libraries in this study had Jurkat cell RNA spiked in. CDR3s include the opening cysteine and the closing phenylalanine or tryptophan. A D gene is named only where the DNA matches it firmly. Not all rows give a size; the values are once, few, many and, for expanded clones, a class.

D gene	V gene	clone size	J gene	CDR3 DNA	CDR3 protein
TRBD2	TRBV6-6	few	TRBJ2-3	TGTGCCAGCAGCCCCTTCGGGGGGGCAGTTTTGGGAACTACAGATACGCAGTATTTT	CASSPFGGAVLGTTDTQYF
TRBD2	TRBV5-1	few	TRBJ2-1	TGCGCCAGCAGCTTGGTCTCTAGCGGATACAATGAGCAGTTCTTC	CASSLVSSGYNEQFF
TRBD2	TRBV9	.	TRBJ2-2	TGTGCCAGCAGCCCACAGACTAGCGGGGGGGCCGTTGAGGACACCGGGGAGCTGTTTTTT	CASSPQTSGGAVEDTGELFF
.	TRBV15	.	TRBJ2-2	TGTGCCACCAGCCCTACCGGGATTCGGCCCACCGCCGGGGAGCTGTTTTTT	CATSPTGIRPTAGELFF
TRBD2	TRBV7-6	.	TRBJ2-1	TGTGCCAGCAGCCCCCAATCGCGGGGGATCCGCTCCTACAATGAGCAGTTCTTC	CASSPQSRGIRSYNEQFF
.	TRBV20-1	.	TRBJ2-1	TGCAGTGCTAGATTTGGGGAATCCGCCTACAATGAGCAGTTCTTC	CSARFGESAYNEQFF
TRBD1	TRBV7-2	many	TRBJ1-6	TGTGCCAGCAGCTTAGGTCGGACAGGGGGCTTCTATAATTCACCCCTCCACTTT	CASSLGRTGGFYNSPLHF
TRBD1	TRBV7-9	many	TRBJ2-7	TGTGCCAGCAGCGGCGGACAGGGGGCCTACGAGCAGTACTTC	CASSGGQGAYEQYF
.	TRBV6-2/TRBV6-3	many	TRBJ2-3	TGTGCCAGCAGTTACCTATCTAGCACAGATACGCAGTATTTT	CASSYLSSTDTQYF
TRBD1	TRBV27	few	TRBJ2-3	TGTGCCAGCAGCCGGACGGGGGTACAGGGGGTTTCCACAGATACGCAGTATTTT	CASSRTGVQGVSTDTQYF
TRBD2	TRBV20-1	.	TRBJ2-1	TGCAGTGCTAGTTCTAGACTAGCGACTGTTCTGAATGAGCAGTTCTTC	CSASSRLATVLNEQFF
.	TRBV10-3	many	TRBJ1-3	TGTGCCATCAGCCCGACGCAGGTGTCTGGAAACACCATATATTTT	CAISPTQVSGNTIYF
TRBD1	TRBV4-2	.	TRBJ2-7	TGTGCCAGCAGCCAAAGGACAGGGGGTCAAGACGAGCAGTACTTC	CASSQRTGGQDEQYF
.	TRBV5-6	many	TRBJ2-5	TGTGCCAGCAGCCCCGAAAACAAAGAGACCCAGTACTTC	CASSPENKETQYF
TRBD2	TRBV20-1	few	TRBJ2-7	TGCAGTGCTAGGTCTAGCGGGATCTACGAGCAGTACTTC	CSARSSGIYEQYF
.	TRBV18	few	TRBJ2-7	TGTGCCAGCTCACCGTCGTTCGGGTCAGCCTCCTACGAGCAGTACTTC	CASSPSFGSASYEQYF
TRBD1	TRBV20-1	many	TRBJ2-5	TGCAGTGCACACAGGGGGCGACAAGAGACCCAGTACTTC	CSAHRGRQETQYF
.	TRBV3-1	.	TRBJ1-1	TGTGCCAGCAGCCATGGGGGGTTTGAAGCTTTCTTT	CASSHGGFEAFF
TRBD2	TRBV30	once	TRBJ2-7	TGTGCCTGGAATGCCGTTGGCGGGGGATCCTACGAGCAGTACTTC	CAWNAVGGGSYEQYF
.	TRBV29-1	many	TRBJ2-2	TGCAGCGTTGAACGGCTAGTATCCGCCGGGGAGCTGTTTTTT	CSVERLVSAGELFF
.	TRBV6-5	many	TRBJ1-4	TGTGCCAGCACTCCCCTCGCTGCAACTAATGAAAAACTGTTTTTT	CASTPLAATNEKLFF
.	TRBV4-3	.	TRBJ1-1	TGCGCCAGCAGCCAAGATCAGACGGAGGAACCGTTCATGAACACTGAAGCTTTCTTT	CASSQDQTEEPFMNTEAFF
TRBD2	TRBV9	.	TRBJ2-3	TGTGCCAGCAGCGTAGGACTAGCGGGAAAACCTAGCACAGATACGCAGTATTTT	CASSVGLAGKPSTDTQYF
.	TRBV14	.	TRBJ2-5	TGTGCCAGCAGCCAAGACCTGGGGGCGATGATAGCCGACGAGACCCAGTACTTC	CASSQDLGAMIADETQYF
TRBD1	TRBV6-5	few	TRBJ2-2	TGTGCCAGCAGTTACTCCGGGACAGGGGTTACCGGGGAGCTGTTTTTT	CASSYSGTGVTGELFF
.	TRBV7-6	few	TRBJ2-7	TGTGCCAGCAGCTTAATCGGCCAGGGAATTAACGAGCAGTACTTC	CASSLIGQGINEQYF